The 30 T cell receptor beta chains reported below all come from one sample, sequenced in a study of T cell repertoires in cytomegalovirus infection. From the reads, TCRdb called clonotypes with MiXCR, one entry per CDR3 protein. The table lists under 850,000 distinct CDR3 sequences, around 31% of them singletons, with 15% to 20% in the top ten. Their antigens remain unidentified. The sequenced sample was cultured PBMCs, obtained from culture after CMV antigen stimulation. These receptors were collected from a human donor in good health (CMV status not recorded). Some clones in this sample may be carry-over from other donors' samples.

The chain uses TRBV11-2 and TRBJ1-2, with D tentatively TRBD1 (5 bases). Trimming removed 5 bases at V and 8 bases at J, with 18 bases between. Germline V lookup: CDR1 SGHAT, CDR2 FQNNGV. The CDR3 is 14 residues long. The CDR3 nucleotides read TGTGCCAGCAGCGGGGCATGGGACGCGCGAGGCTACACCTTC. This translates into CASSGAWDARGYTF.

This clonotype has just a few counts. A much larger clone sits a single nucleotide away, making a read error possible. This chain links TRBV11-3 with TRBJ1-6, with D unclear. The length of the CDR3 is 13 residues. V lost 3 bases to trimming and J lost 7 bases, with 7 bases between them. Germline V lookup: CDR1 SGHNT, CDR2 YENEEA. The CDR3 DNA reads as TGTGCCAGCAGCTTGGGAGAGAATTCACCCCTCCACTTT. Protein product: CASSLGENSPLHF.

This clonotype was counted between two and nine times. This chain uses TRBV5-5 with TRBJ1-5; D gene ambiguous. Germline CDR1 reads SGHKS; CDR2 reads YYEKEE (reference sequence). This CDR3 is 15 amino acids long. Trimming took 2 bases from V and 2 from J, leaving 11 bases between them. CDR3 sequence: CASSFHPLGNQPQHF. The CDR3 DNA reads as TGTGCCAGCAGCTTCCACCCACTGGGCAATCAGCCCCAGCATTTT. Using reference TRBV5-5 and TRBJ1-5 for the parts outside the CDR3, the full variable domain is DAGVTQSPTHLIKTRGQQVTLRCSPISGHKSVSWYQQVLGQGPQFIFQYYEKEERGRGNFPDRFSARQFPNYSSELNVNALLLGDSALYLCASSFHPLGNQPQHFGDGTRLSIL.

The V call is TRBV6-1, the J call TRBJ1-5; D is unresolved. Trimming took off 1 base at V and 7 bases at J, with 17 bases between the two ends. Germline CDR1 and CDR2: MNHNS and SASEGT. The length of the CDR3 is 16 residues. This CDR3 reads CASSEVAAERRQPQHF. The CDR3 bases are TGTGCCAGCAGTGAAGTTGCTGCGGAGAGGCGGCAGCCCCAGCATTTT.

The genes are TRBV6-2 or TRBV6-3 and TRBJ1-1; D might be TRBD1 (6 bases). Germline V gene sequence: CDR1 MNHEY, CDR2 SVGEGT. V was shortened by 2 bases and J by 5 bases, with 9 bases between the two germline ends. The CDR3 consists of 13 residues. CDR3 sequence reads: CASSYRGRTEAFF. DNA for the CDR3: TGTGCCAGCAGTTACAGGGGGAGAACTGAAGCTTTCTTT.

This chain uses TRBV28 with TRBJ2-1; 8 nucleotides align to TRBD2. This CDR3 has 16 amino acids. V was clipped by 6 bases and J by 4 bases; unmatched bases: 11. CDR1 MDHEN and CDR2 SYDVKM come from the germline V gene. The CDR3 here is CASRTFGTRIYNEQFF. CDR3 sequence (DNA): TGTGCCAGCAGAACCTTCGGGACTAGGATATACAATGAGCAGTTCTTC. The full variable domain, rest sourced from reference TRBV28 and TRBJ2-1, is DVKVTQSSRYLVKRTGEKVFLECVQDMDHENMFWYRQDPGLGLRLIYFSYDVKMKEKGDIPEGYSVSREKKERFSLILESASTNQTSMYLCASRTFGTRIYNEQFFGPGTRLTVL.

This chain connects TRBV18 to TRBJ2-2, with 8 bases identical to TRBD2. J gave up 6 bases and V 2 bases, and 5 bases lay outside the gene matches. The germline V gene encodes CDR1 KGHSH and CDR2 LQKENI. The CDR3 totals 15 residues. CDR3 DNA: TGTGCCAGCTCACCAATGAGCGGGAGCGCCGGGGAGCTGTTTTTT. Protein sequence: CASSPMSGSAGELFF.

The chain links TRBV11-3 to TRBJ2-2; 9 bases are shared with TRBD1. The CDR3 totals 15 residues. V was clipped by 5 bases and J by 3 bases; unmatched bases: 4. The germline gives CDR1 SGHNT, CDR2 YENEEA. CDR3 protein: CASSHRTGDTGELFF. CDR3 nucleotides: TGTGCCAGCAGCCACCGGACAGGGGACACCGGGGAGCTGTTTTTT.

V gene TRBV7-2 combines with J gene TRBJ2-5, with D possibly TRBD1 on 6 matching bases. V lost 1 base, J lost 4 bases, and 16 bases lay in between. Germline V gene data show CDR1 as SGHTA and CDR2 as FQGNSA. CDR3 length: 16 residues. The CDR3 is CASSLGLGASLETQYF. CDR3 DNA: TGTGCCAGCAGCTTAGGGCTGGGGGCGTCATTAGAGACCCAGTACTTC.

The chain joins TRBV6-5 to TRBJ2-3, with D perhaps being TRBD1 or TRBD2 (5 bases each). V was shortened by 10 bases and J by 4 bases, with 15 bases between the two germline ends. This CDR3 has 13 amino acids. Germline CDR1 reads MNHEY; CDR2 reads SVGAGI. CDR3 amino acids: CATRDPRADTQYF. Here the CDR3 DNA reads TGTGCCACCCGGGACCCGAGGGCAGATACGCAGTATTTT.

The rearrangement joins TRBV10-3 to TRBJ1-1, with 7 nucleotides matching TRBD1. CDR3 size: 14 residues. Germline-derived CDR1 and CDR2 are ENHRY and SYGVKD. With 5 bases clipped from V and 4 bases from J, the junction kept 7 bases outside the gene matches. The CDR3 protein is CAISNRGGGTEAFF. In DNA form, the CDR3 reads TGTGCCATCAGTAACAGGGGCGGGGGCACTGAAGCTTTCTTT.

The J gene is TRBJ2-5, the V gene TRBV19, with 9 bases aligning to TRBD2. Germline values: CDR1 LNHDA, CDR2 SQIVND (reference sequence). J lost 4 bases, V lost 4 bases, and 10 bases had no gene match. The CDR3 has 16 residues. Here the CDR3 DNA reads TGTGCCAGTAGTACAGGCGCGGGAGGGTCGCGAGAGACCCAGTACTTC. It yields the protein CASSTGAGGSRETQYF. The whole variable domain, filled in from reference TRBV19 and TRBJ2-5, reads DGGITQSPKYLFRKEGQNVTLSCEQNLNHDAMYWYRQDPGQGLRLIYYSQIVNDFQKGDIAEGYSVSREKKESFPLTVTSAQKNPTAFYLCASSTGAGGSRETQYFGPGTRLLVL.

The CDR3 reads CASSEITGKFAFF. The CDR3 region has the DNA TGTGCCAGCAGCGAGATAACAGGGAAATTCGCGTTCTTC. V usage is TRBV11-1 and J usage is TRBJ2-1; a weak D match, TRBD1 (6 bases). CDR1 and CDR2 from the germline V gene are SGHAT and FQDESV (reference sequence). The CDR3 contains 13 residues. Trimming removed 5 bases from V and 15 bases from J, with 20 bases in between.

This chain uses TRBV15 with TRBJ1-2; TRBD1 is a possible D gene (6 bases). The germline CDR1 and CDR2 sequences are LNHNV and YYDKDF (reference sequence). Trimming shortened V by 4 bases and J by 4 bases, and 13 bases separated the two germline ends. The CDR3 loop spans 14 amino acids. Written as DNA, the CDR3 is TGTGCCACCAGCAACAGACAGGCCGGCTATGGCTACACCTTC. It translates to CATSNRQAGYGYTF.

This clonotype was detected a few times. J is TRBJ1-2 and V is TRBV20-1; 7 bases agree with TRBD1. V trimming: 3 bases; J trimming: 4 bases; junction bases outside the gene matches: 2. The V gene's germline CDR1 is DFQATT and CDR2 SNEGSKA (reference sequence). This CDR3 region has 12 residues. The CDR3 DNA follows: TGCAGTGCTAGTAGGGACAGCTATGGCTACACCTTC. Translation gives CSASRDSYGYTF.

The rearrangement links TRBV10-3 to TRBJ2-7, with 8 nucleotides matching TRBD2. The CDR3 has 13 residues. CDR1 is ENHRY, CDR2 SYGVKD, per germline. The J segment lost 1 base and the V segment lost 8 bases, leaving 4 bases of the junction unmatched. CDR3 protein: CAIGGGGSYEQYF. The CDR3 region has the DNA TGTGCCATCGGGGGCGGGGGGTCCTACGAGCAGTACTTC.

The chain links TRBV6-1 to TRBJ2-1; a possible D gene is TRBD2 (6 bases). The CDR3 covers 17 residues. Germline lookup yields CDR1 MNHNS and CDR2 SASEGT. The V gene lost 7 bases and the J gene lost 2 bases, with 21 bases spanning the gap. DNA of the CDR3: TGTGCCAGCATTCCGCGGGATCTACCTCAGCCCTACAATGAGCAGTTCTTC. Protein sequence: CASIPRDLPQPYNEQFF.

The chain carries TRBV7-8 and TRBJ1-4, with TRBD1 matching 7 bases. The germline V gene has CDR1 SGHVS and CDR2 FQNEAQ. The trim removed 7 bases at V and 2 bases at J, leaving 4 bases unmatched. The CDR3 loop spans 14 amino acids. DNA for the CDR3: TGTGCCAGCACTTTAGGGGGCACTAATGAAAAACTGTTTTTT. It translates to CASTLGGTNEKLFF. The whole variable domain, remainder taken from reference TRBV7-8 and TRBJ1-4, is GAGVSQSPRYKVAKRGQDVALRCDPISGHVSLFWYQQALGQGPEFLTYFQNEAQLDKSGLPSDRFFAERPEGSVSTLKIQRTQQEDSAVYLCASTLGGTNEKLFFGSGTQLSVL.

The chain couples TRBV14 to TRBJ2-3; no firm D call. CDR1 SGHDN and CDR2 FVKESK come from the germline V gene. The V end lost 0 bases, the J end lost 6 bases, and 7 bases lay between the germline ends. This CDR3 spans 13 amino acids. The chain's CDR3 is CASSQEWADTQYF. The CDR3 DNA reads TGTGCCAGCAGCCAAGAGTGGGCCGATACGCAGTATTTT.

V gene TRBV12-3 or TRBV12-4 combines with J gene TRBJ2-7; no clear D gene. The CDR3 contains 13 residues. V gave up 2 bases and J gave up 6 bases, with 11 bases separating them. Here the CDR3 reads CASSLWVWAEQYF. CDR3 DNA sequence: TGTGCCAGCAGTTTATGGGTCTGGGCCGAGCAGTACTTC.

Details on this clonotype: The germline gene is not matched at one end of the junction; a read error may be the cause. J is TRBJ2-5 and V is TRBV12-3 or TRBV12-4; the D call may be TRBD1 or TRBD2 (5 bases each). This CDR3 spans 13 amino acids. The chain's CDR3 is CPSLGTLRETQYF. The DNA for the CDR3 is TGTCCCAGCCTTGGGACCTTACGGGAGACCCAGTACTTC.

The chain carries TRBV29-1 and TRBJ2-1; D ambiguous. Germline V lookup: CDR1 SQVTM, CDR2 ANQGSEA. V was clipped by 6 bases and J by 9 bases, with 9 bases between them. The CDR3 sequence is 10 residues long. The CDR3 is CSVRTGEQFF. The CDR3 coding sequence is TGCAGCGTGCGGACCGGTGAGCAGTTCTTC.

This clonotype has more than one count but fewer than ten. This chain uses TRBV29-1 with TRBJ1-1; D not certain. The CDR3 runs 11 residues. Germline assignment: CDR1 SQVTM and CDR2 ANQGSEA. V was cut by 8 bases and J by 4 bases, with 11 bases left in between. CDR3 nucleotide sequence: TGCAGCTCAGCCTTGGCCACTGAAGCTTTCTTT. As protein: CSSALATEAFF.

The chain links TRBV19 to TRBJ2-7; TRBD2 matches at 11 bases. The CDR3 contains 15 residues. V lost 5 bases, J lost 2 bases, and 5 bases stayed unmatched. CDR1 and CDR2 from the germline V gene are LNHDA and SQIVND (reference sequence). The CDR3 DNA follows: TGTGCCAGTAGTGTACTAGCGGGGGAGCCCTACGAGCAGTACTTC. It encodes CASSVLAGEPYEQYF.

In its sample, this clonotype was seen a few times. This chain joins TRBV6-5 and TRBJ2-7, with 14 bases matching TRBD2. Trimming at V came to 5 bases and at J to 9 bases, leaving 12 bases not matched to a gene. Germline CDR1 and CDR2: MNHEY and SVGAGI. The CDR3 spans 16 residues. Here the CDR3 DNA reads TGTGCCAGCAGTCGCTCCCAGACTAGCGGGAGGGCCGCGCAGTACTTC. Protein product: CASSRSQTSGRAAQYF.

The chain has TRBV6-6 and TRBJ2-1; D is unclear. V lost 2 bases and J 9 bases, leaving 5 bases between the germline ends. The germline gives CDR1 MNHNY, CDR2 SVGAGI (reference sequence). The CDR3 has 11 residues. DNA of the CDR3: TGTGCCAGCAGTTACGACGTTGAGCAGTTCTTC. Encoded protein: CASSYDVEQFF.

The chain has TRBV4-2 and TRBJ2-1; 7 bases fit TRBD1. With 4 bases clipped from V and 11 bases from J, the junction kept 5 bases outside the gene matches. The CDR3 spans 12 residues. Germline V gene sequence: CDR1 LGHNA, CDR2 YNFKEQ. The CDR3 spells CASSPPGQQQFF. The DNA for the CDR3 is TGTGCCAGCAGCCCGCCGGGACAGCAGCAGTTCTTC.

The V gene is TRBV2, the J gene TRBJ2-3; TRBD1 matches 7 bases. The J segment lost 10 bases and the V segment lost 0 bases, leaving 19 bases of the junction unmatched. The germline V gene has CDR1 SNHLY and CDR2 FYNNEI. CDR3 length: 18 amino acids. CDR3 sequence (DNA): TGTGCCAGCAGTGAAGCGCTGGGGTACAGGGGCCGCATGTGGGCGCAGTATTTT. It encodes CASSEALGYRGRMWAQYF.

This clonotype has a count of ten or more. This chain's CDR3 is CASSTRQGGGYTF. The CDR3 DNA follows: TGTGCCAGCAGCACGAGACAGGGCGGCGGCTACACCTTC. V gene TRBV7-2 combines with J gene TRBJ1-2; 7 positions agree with TRBD1. Germline-derived CDR1 and CDR2 are SGHTA and FQGNSA. The CDR3 is 13 amino acids. V trimming: 5 bases; J trimming: 8 bases; junction bases outside the gene matches: 8.

This clonotype was seen only a few times. V and J are TRBV19 and TRBJ1-2, with D unresolved. This CDR3 comprises 14 residues. Looked up from germline, CDR1 is LNHDA and CDR2 is SQIVND (reference sequence). The ends were cut back, 3 bases at V and 3 bases at J, with 11 bases in the middle. The CDR3, as DNA: TGTGCCAGTAGTATCAGACGACCGGACTATGGCTACACCTTC. Protein product: CASSIRRPDYGYTF. Variable domain in full (rest from reference TRBV19 and TRBJ1-2): DGGITQSPKYLFRKEGQNVTLSCEQNLNHDAMYWYRQDPGQGLRLIYYSQIVNDFQKGDIAEGYSVSREKKESFPLTVTSAQKNPTAFYLCASSIRRPDYGYTFGSGTRLTVV.